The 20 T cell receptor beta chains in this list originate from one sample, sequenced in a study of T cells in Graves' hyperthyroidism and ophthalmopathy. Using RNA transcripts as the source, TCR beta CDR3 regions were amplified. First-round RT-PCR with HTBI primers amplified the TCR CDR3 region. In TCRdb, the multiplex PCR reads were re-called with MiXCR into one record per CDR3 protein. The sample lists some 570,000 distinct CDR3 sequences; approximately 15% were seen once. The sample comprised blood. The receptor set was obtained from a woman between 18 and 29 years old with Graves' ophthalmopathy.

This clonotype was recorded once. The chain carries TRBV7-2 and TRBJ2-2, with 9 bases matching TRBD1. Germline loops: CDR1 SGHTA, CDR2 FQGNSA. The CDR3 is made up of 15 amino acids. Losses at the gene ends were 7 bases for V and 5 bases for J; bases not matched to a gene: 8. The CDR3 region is CASTQGQGRTGELFF. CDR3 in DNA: TGTGCCAGCACCCAAGGACAGGGGAGGACCGGGGAGCTGTTTTTT.

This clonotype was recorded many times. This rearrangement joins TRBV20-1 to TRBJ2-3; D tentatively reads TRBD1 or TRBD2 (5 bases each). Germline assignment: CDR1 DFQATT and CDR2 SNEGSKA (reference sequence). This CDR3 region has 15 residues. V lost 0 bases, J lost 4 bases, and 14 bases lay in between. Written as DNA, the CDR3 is TGCAGTGCTAGAGATGACTCCCGGGACGCAGATACGCAGTATTTT. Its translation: CSARDDSRDADTQYF.

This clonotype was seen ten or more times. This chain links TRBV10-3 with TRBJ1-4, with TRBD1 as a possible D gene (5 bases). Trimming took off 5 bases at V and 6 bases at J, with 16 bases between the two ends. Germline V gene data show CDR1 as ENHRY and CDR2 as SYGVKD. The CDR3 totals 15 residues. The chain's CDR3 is CAISSSGRGDEKLFF. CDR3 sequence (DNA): TGTGCCATCAGTTCGTCGGGGAGAGGGGATGAAAAACTGTTTTTT.

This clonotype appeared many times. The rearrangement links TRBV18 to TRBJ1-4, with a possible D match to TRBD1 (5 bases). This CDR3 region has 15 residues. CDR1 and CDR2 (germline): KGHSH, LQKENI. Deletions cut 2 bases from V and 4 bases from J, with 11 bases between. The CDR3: CASSPEGTVNEKLFF. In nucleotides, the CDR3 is TGTGCCAGCTCACCAGAAGGGACGGTTAATGAAAAACTGTTTTTT. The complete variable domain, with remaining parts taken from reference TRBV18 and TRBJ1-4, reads NAGVMQNPRHLVRRRGQEARLRCSPMKGHSHVYWYRQLPEEGLKFMVYLQKENIIDESGMPKERFSAEFPKEGPSILRIQQVVRGDSAAYFCASSPEGTVNEKLFFGSGTQLSVL.

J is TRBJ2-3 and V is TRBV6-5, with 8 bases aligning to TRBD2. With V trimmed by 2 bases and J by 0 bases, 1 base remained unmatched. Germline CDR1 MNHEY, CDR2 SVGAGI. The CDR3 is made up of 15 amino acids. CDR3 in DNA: TGTGCCAGCAGTTACGAGCGGGAGAGCACAGATACGCAGTATTTT. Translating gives CASSYERESTDTQYF.

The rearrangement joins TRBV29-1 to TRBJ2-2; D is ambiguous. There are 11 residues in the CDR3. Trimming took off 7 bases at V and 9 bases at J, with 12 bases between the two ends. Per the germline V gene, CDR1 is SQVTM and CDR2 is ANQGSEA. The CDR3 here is CSATRSWELFF. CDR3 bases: TGCAGCGCCACCCGAAGTTGGGAGCTGTTTTTT.

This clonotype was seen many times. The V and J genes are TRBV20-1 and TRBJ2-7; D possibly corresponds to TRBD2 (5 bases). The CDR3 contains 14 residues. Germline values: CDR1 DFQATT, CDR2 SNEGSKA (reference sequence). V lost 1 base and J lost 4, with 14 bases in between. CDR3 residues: CSARVLLDLYEQYF. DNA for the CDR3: TGCAGTGCTAGAGTCCTCTTGGACTTGTACGAGCAGTACTTC.

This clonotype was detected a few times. CDR3 residues: CASSVSVTGLSQETQYF. As DNA, the CDR3 is TGTGCCAGCAGCGTATCGGTAACGGGACTTTCACAAGAGACCCAGTACTTC. This chain links TRBV9 with TRBJ2-5; perhaps TRBD2 as D (6 bases). This CDR3 comprises 17 residues. Germline-derived CDR1 and CDR2 are SGDLS and YYNGEE. With 1 base removed from V and 2 bases from J, the gap between germline ends came to 18 bases.

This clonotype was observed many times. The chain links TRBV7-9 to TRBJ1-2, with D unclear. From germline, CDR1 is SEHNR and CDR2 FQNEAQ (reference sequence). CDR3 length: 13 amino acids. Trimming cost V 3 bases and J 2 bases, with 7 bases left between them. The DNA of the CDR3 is TGTGCCAGCAGCTTGGAAAGCAACTATGGCTACACCTTC. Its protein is CASSLESNYGYTF.

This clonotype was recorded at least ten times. CDR3 DNA sequence: TGTGCCAGCAGTGTGGACCGGGACTACCCTGAGCAGTTCTTC. Its translation: CASSVDRDYPEQFF. V gene TRBV12-3 or TRBV12-4 combines with J gene TRBJ2-1, with 7 bases lining up with TRBD2. The trim removed 5 bases at V and 9 bases at J, leaving 10 bases unmatched. This CDR3 is built from 14 residues.

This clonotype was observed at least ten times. CDR3 in DNA: TGCAGCGTGGGGGGACTAGCGGACGTCAGACCAAGCACAGATACGCAGTATTTT. Its translation is CSVGGLADVRPSTDTQYF. The V call is TRBV29-1, the J call TRBJ2-3, with TRBD2 matching 11 bases. The CDR3 has 18 residues. Germline assignment: CDR1 SQVTM and CDR2 ANQGSEA. J lost 0 bases, V lost 6 bases, and 14 bases had no gene match.

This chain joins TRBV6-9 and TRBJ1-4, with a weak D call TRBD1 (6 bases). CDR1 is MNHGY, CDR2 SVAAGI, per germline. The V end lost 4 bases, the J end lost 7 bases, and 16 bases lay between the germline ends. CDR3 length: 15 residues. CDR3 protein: CASSSGALLREKLFF. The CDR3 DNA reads TGTGCCAGCAGTTCGGGGGCCCTTCTACGTGAAAAACTGTTTTTT.

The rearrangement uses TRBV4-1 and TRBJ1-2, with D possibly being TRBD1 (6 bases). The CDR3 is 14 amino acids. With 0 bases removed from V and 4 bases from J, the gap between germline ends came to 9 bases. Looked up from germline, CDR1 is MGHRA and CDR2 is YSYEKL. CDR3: CASSQDTGTYGYTF. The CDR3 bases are TGCGCCAGCAGCCAAGACACAGGGACCTATGGCTACACCTTC.

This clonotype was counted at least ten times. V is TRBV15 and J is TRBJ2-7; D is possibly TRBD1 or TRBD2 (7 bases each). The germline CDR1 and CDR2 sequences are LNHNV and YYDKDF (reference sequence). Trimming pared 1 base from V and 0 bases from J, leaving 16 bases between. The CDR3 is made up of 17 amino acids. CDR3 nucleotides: TGTGCCACCAGCAGAGCAGGGGGAGGGACCTACTCCTACGAGCAGTACTTC. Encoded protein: CATSRAGGGTYSYEQYF.

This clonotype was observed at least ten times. The CDR3 protein is CASSGRGALDEKLFF. The CDR3 coding sequence is TGTGCCAGCAGTGGTCGGGGGGCTCTTGATGAAAAACTGTTTTTT. The chain has TRBV28 and TRBJ1-4; tentatively, D is TRBD1 (6 bases). The CDR3 has 15 residues. V was cut by 5 bases and J by 6 bases, with 16 bases left in between. The germline gives CDR1 MDHEN, CDR2 SYDVKM. Full variable domain (rest looked up from reference TRBV28 and TRBJ1-4): DVKVTQSSRYLVKRTGEKVFLECVQDMDHENMFWYRQDPGLGLRLIYFSYDVKMKEKGDIPEGYSVSREKKERFSLILESASTNQTSMYLCASSGRGALDEKLFFGSGTQLSVL.

CDR3 sequence reads: CASRRDKHGYTF. CDR3 DNA: TGCGCCAGCAGACGGGATAAGCATGGCTACACCTTC. V gene TRBV10-2 combines with J gene TRBJ1-2, with no clear D. Trimming stripped 6 bases from V and 6 bases from J, with 11 bases between. Germline V lookup: CDR1 WSHSY, CDR2 SAAADI. The CDR3 totals 12 residues.

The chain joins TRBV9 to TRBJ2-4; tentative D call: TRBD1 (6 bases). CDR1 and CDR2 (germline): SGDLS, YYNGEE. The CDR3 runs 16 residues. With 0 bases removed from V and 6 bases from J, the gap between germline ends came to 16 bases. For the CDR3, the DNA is TGTGCCAGCAGCGTAGATAGCAGGGGATCAGGAAACATTCAGTACTTC. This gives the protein CASSVDSRGSGNIQYF.

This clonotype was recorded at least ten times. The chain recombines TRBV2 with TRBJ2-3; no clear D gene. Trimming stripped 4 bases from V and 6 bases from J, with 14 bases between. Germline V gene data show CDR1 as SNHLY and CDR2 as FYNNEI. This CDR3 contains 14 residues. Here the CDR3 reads CASSGNAVLDTQYF. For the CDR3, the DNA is TGTGCCAGCAGTGGGAATGCAGTACTGGATACGCAGTATTTT.

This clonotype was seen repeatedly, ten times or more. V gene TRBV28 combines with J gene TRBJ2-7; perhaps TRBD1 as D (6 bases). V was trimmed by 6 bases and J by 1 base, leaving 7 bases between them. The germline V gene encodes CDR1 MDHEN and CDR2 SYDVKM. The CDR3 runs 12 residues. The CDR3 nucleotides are TGTGCCAGCAGACAGGGATCCTACGAGCAGTACTTC. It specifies CASRQGSYEQYF.

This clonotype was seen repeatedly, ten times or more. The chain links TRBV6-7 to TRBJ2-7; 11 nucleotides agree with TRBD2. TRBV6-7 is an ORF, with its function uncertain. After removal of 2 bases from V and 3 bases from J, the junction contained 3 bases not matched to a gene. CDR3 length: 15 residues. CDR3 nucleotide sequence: TGTGCCAGCAGTTACGCACTAGCGGGAGTCTACGAGCAGTACTTC. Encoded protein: CASSYALAGVYEQYF.